Described below is a single T cell receptor beta chain sequence and its context. Antigen specificity is unknown. This entry comes from a study of Ad26.COV2.S vaccination and SARS-CoV-2 variants. Study outcomes and limitations: Non-spike TCR breadth was similar in vaccine and placebo recipients. The placebo group had lower spike-specific TCR breadth than the vaccine recipients did. Reportedly, after vaccination the spike-specific CD8+ and CD4+ T cell responses displayed substantial breadth.

In germline, CDR1 is SQVTM, CDR2 ANQGSEA. V shed 0 bases and J shed 4 bases, with 12 bases lying between them. The CDR3 length is 15 residues. Method: immunoSEQ multiplex PCR; TCRdb's copy keeps in-frame clones and lacks some. Here the sample spans more than 40,000 clones, around 83% being singletons. Here the sequenced sample was peripheral blood, taken after recovery from COVID-19. This rearrangement joins TRBV29-1 to TRBJ2-2; possible D gene TRBD2, 5 bases. The receptor's source is a human donor who had recovered from COVID-19. The CDR3 DNA follows: TGCAGCGTTGAAGATCGGGGAACCTTCACCGGGGAGCTGTTTTTT. Amino acid sequence: CSVEDRGTFTGELFF.